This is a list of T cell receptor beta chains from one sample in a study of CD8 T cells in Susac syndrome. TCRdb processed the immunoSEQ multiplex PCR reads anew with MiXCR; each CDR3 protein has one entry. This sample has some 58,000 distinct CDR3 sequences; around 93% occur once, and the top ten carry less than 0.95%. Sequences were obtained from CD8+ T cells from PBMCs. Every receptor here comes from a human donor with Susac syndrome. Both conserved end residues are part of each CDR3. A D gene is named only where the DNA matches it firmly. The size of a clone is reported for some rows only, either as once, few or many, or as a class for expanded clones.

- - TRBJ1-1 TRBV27 CASSSRLMNTEAFF TGTGCCAGCAGTAGCAGGCTGATGAACACTGAAGCTTTCTTT
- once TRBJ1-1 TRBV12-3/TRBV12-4 CASSFVGVNTEAFF TGTGCCAGCAGTTTCGTTGGGGTGAACACTGAAGCTTTCTTT
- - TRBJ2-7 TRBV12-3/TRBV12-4 CASSLEYGYEQYF TGTGCCAGCAGTTTAGAGTACGGTTACGAGCAGTACTTC
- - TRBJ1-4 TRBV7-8 CASSLADATNEKLFF TGTGCCAGCAGCTTAGCGGATGCAACTAATGAAAAACTGTTTTTT
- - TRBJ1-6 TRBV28 CASREKGVSNSPLHF TGTGCCAGCAGAGAGAAGGGTGTTAGTAATTCACCCCTCCACTTT
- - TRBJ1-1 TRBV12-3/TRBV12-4 CASSRVNTEAFF TGTGCCAGCAGTAGAGTGAACACTGAAGCTTTCTTT
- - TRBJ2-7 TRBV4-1 CASSPLPIVPYEQYF TGCGCCAGCAGCCCGCTACCAATCGTCCCCTACGAGCAGTACTTC
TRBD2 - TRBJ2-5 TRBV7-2 CASSFKAGGGETQYF TGTGCCAGCAGTTTTAAAGCGGGGGGTGGAGAGACCCAGTACTTC
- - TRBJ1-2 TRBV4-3 CASSQDGRDSNYGYTF TGCGCCAGCAGCCAAGACGGCAGGGACTCTAACTATGGCTACACCTTC
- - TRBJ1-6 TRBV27 CASKTRGRPNSPLHF TGTGCCAGCAAGACCCGGGGGCGGCCCAATTCACCCCTCCACTTT
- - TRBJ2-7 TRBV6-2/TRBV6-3 CASSYPLYEQYF TGTGCCAGCAGTTACCCACTCTACGAGCAGTACTTC